These 17 T cell receptor beta chains originate from one sample sequenced in a study of blood T cells in healthy people across ages. It was with a sample-barcoded 5' primer and a J-beta primer mix that a second PCR of roughly 7 to 12 cycles was run. TCRdb re-derived calls from the 5' RACE reads in MiXCR, one entry per CDR3 protein. The sample has 500,000 to 600,000 distinct CDR3 sequences; 27% are singletons. Material for sequencing was blood. The receptor set was obtained from a woman aged 70-85 years in good health.

This clonotype was counted between two and nine times. This sequence joins TRBV10-3 and TRBJ2-1; no definite D call. Trimming stripped 4 bases from V and 5 bases from J, with 9 bases between. CDR1 and CDR2 (germline): ENHRY, SYGVKD. The CDR3 loop spans 13 amino acids. The CDR3 DNA reads as TGTGCCATCAGTGCTCAACTTAACAATGAGCAGTTCTTC. This codes for CAISAQLNNEQFF.

The chain couples TRBV24-1 to TRBJ2-2; 7 nucleotides align to TRBD2. Trimming took 3 bases from V and 2 from J; bases not matched to a gene: 5. The CDR3 totals 16 residues. Germline V lookup: CDR1 KGHDR, CDR2 SFDVKD. The CDR3 sequence is CATSDVGTTNTGELFF. The CDR3 DNA sequence: TGTGCCACCAGTGATGTCGGGACTACCAACACCGGGGAGCTGTTTTTT.

J is TRBJ2-5 and V is TRBV29-1, with D maybe TRBD1 (6 bases). V shed 7 bases and J shed 2 bases, with 20 bases lying between them. The CDR3 runs 15 residues. Germline V gene sequence: CDR1 SQVTM, CDR2 ANQGSEA. The CDR3 DNA is TGCAGCGCCCAGGGGACCCGGGGTCTTCAAGAGACCCAGTACTTC. Its translation is CSAQGTRGLQETQYF.

This clonotype occurred a few times. DNA for the CDR3: TGTGCCTGGAGTGTACTTAGCGAAGAGACCCAGTACTTC. Translated: CAWSVLSEETQYF. The chain is built from TRBV30 and TRBJ2-5, with TRBD2 as a possible D gene (5 bases). The CDR3 spans 13 residues. CDR1 is GTSNPN, CDR2 SVGIG, per germline (reference sequence). V was cut by 0 bases and J by 3 bases, with 8 bases left in between. Full variable domain (remainder filled in from reference TRBV30 and TRBJ2-5): SQTIHQWPATLVQPVGSPLSLECTVEGTSNPNLYWYRQAAGRGLQLLFYSVGIGQISSEVPQNLSASRPQDRQFILSSKKLLLSDSGFYLCAWSVLSEETQYFGPGTRLLVL.

The chain carries TRBV27 and TRBJ1-6; 8 positions match TRBD1. Germline V gene sequence: CDR1 MNHEY, CDR2 SMNVEV (reference sequence). This CDR3 has 18 residues. After removal of 1 base from V and 6 bases from J, the junction contained 11 bases not matched to a gene. The CDR3 DNA follows: TGTGCCAGCAGTTTATTACCCCAAGGGACAGGCTTTAATTCACCCCTCCACTTT. This translates into CASSLLPQGTGFNSPLHF.

The rearrangement joins TRBV5-1 to TRBJ2-3; a possible D gene is TRBD1 (7 bases). Germline V gene data show CDR1 as SGHRS and CDR2 as YFSETQ. This CDR3 is 13 amino acids long. The V and J ends lost 7 bases and 3 bases respectively, with 12 bases between them. The CDR3, as DNA: TGCGCCAGCTCCAGGGGGGTTACAGATACGCAGTATTTT. Protein sequence: CASSRGVTDTQYF.

This rearrangement joins TRBV5-1 to TRBJ2-3; 10 bases align to TRBD2. V was clipped by 1 base and J by 7 bases; unmatched bases: 3. Germline V lookup: CDR1 SGHRS, CDR2 YFSETQ. This CDR3 region has 14 residues. The CDR3 spells CASSLTSGVNTQYF. CDR3 coding DNA: TGCGCCAGCAGCTTGACTAGCGGGGTGAATACGCAGTATTTT.

The chain has TRBV6-5 and TRBJ2-5; TRBD2 is a possible D gene (6 bases). CDR1 MNHEY and CDR2 SVGAGI come from the germline V gene. V was clipped by 6 bases and J by 0 bases, with 11 bases between them. The CDR3 extends over 14 amino acids. The CDR3, as DNA: TGTGCCAGCAGCCGGGACTCTTACCAAGAGACCCAGTACTTC. Translation gives CASSRDSYQETQYF.

This clonotype was observed many times. V gene TRBV7-3 combines with J gene TRBJ1-1; 7 bases fit TRBD1. Trimming removed 4 bases from V and 0 bases from J; junction bases left unmatched: 5. This CDR3 spans 15 amino acids. Germline CDR1 and CDR2: SGHTA and FQGTGA. CDR3 nucleotides: TGTGCCAGCAGCTCCGGGACAGTTTTGAACACTGAAGCTTTCTTT. Protein: CASSSGTVLNTEAFF.

The table lists this clonotype with a few counts. The chain uses TRBV20-1 and TRBJ2-1; 8 bases line up with TRBD1. The CDR3 has 12 residues. CDR1 and CDR2 from the germline V gene are DFQATT and SNEGSKA (reference sequence). After removal of 6 bases from V and 7 bases from J, the junction contained 5 bases not matched to a gene. The CDR3 sequence: CSAATGDNEQFF. In DNA form, the CDR3 reads TGCAGTGCAGCGACAGGGGATAATGAGCAGTTCTTC.

This clonotype was seen a few times. The genes are TRBV12-3 or TRBV12-4 and TRBJ1-2, with D possibly being TRBD1 (5 bases). The germline V and J ends were trimmed by 4 bases and 8 bases, with 11 bases remaining between them. CDR3 length: 12 residues. The CDR3 DNA reads TGTGCCAGCAGTTCAGGGATTGAGGGCTACACCTTC. It specifies CASSSGIEGYTF.

This clonotype was picked up a small number of times. The chain employs TRBV28 and TRBJ2-7; D perhaps matches TRBD2 (5 bases). Germline V gene data show CDR1 as MDHEN and CDR2 as SYDVKM. Trimming cost V 6 bases and J 3 bases, with 9 bases left between them. This CDR3 comprises 12 residues. The CDR3 nucleotides read TGTGCCAGCAGGCGGGTAGTCTACGAGCAGTACTTC. Amino acid sequence: CASRRVVYEQYF.

This clonotype has a handful of counts. This chain joins TRBV18 and TRBJ1-1; D uncertain. Germline CDR1 reads KGHSH; CDR2 reads LQKENI. CDR3 size: 12 residues. Trimming removed 6 bases at V and 7 bases at J, with 12 bases between. The CDR3 region is CASSPMPYEAFF. The CDR3 nucleotides are TGTGCCAGCTCCCCTATGCCATATGAAGCTTTCTTT.

The V gene is TRBV5-1, the J gene TRBJ1-4, with D possibly matching TRBD1 (6 bases). Per germline, CDR1 SGHRS and CDR2 YFSETQ. The length of the CDR3 is 14 residues. Trimming shortened V by 1 base and J by 10 bases, and 14 bases separated the two germline ends. Here the CDR3 DNA reads TGCGCCAGCAGCTTGATCAGGGGCACGGGAAAACTGTTTTTT. Protein: CASSLIRGTGKLFF.

This clonotype was seen a few times. Here the CDR3 reads CASSYGQGLIGTDTQYF. Here the CDR3 DNA reads TGTGCCAGCAGCTATGGACAGGGCCTGATAGGCACAGATACGCAGTATTTT. The J gene is TRBJ2-3, the V gene TRBV3-1; 8 nucleotides line up with TRBD1. The J segment lost 1 base and the V segment lost 5 bases, leaving 11 bases of the junction unmatched. The germline gives CDR1 LGHDT, CDR2 YNNKEL (reference sequence). This CDR3 spans 17 amino acids.

This clonotype was detected a few times. This chain joins TRBV5-1 and TRBJ2-4; D ambiguous. V lost 4 bases to trimming and J lost 8 bases, with 13 bases between them. This CDR3 spans 13 amino acids. Germline V gives CDR1 SGHRS, CDR2 YFSETQ. CDR3 sequence: CASSLLEGDIQYF. CDR3 nucleotides: TGCGCCAGCAGCCTACTCGAAGGCGACATTCAGTACTTC.

Turning to this clonotype: A read error may account for a junction end that differs from germline. The J gene is TRBJ2-1, the V gene TRBV11-3; unclear D gene. The J call may be faulty, since TRBJ2-5 better matches the DNA end. The CDR3 is made up of 13 amino acids. Germline V gene data show CDR1 as SGHNT and CDR2 as YENEEA. CDR3 nucleotide sequence: TGTGCCAGCAGCCTATCCATCCAAGAGATCCAGTACTTC. Translation gives CASSLSIQEIQYF.